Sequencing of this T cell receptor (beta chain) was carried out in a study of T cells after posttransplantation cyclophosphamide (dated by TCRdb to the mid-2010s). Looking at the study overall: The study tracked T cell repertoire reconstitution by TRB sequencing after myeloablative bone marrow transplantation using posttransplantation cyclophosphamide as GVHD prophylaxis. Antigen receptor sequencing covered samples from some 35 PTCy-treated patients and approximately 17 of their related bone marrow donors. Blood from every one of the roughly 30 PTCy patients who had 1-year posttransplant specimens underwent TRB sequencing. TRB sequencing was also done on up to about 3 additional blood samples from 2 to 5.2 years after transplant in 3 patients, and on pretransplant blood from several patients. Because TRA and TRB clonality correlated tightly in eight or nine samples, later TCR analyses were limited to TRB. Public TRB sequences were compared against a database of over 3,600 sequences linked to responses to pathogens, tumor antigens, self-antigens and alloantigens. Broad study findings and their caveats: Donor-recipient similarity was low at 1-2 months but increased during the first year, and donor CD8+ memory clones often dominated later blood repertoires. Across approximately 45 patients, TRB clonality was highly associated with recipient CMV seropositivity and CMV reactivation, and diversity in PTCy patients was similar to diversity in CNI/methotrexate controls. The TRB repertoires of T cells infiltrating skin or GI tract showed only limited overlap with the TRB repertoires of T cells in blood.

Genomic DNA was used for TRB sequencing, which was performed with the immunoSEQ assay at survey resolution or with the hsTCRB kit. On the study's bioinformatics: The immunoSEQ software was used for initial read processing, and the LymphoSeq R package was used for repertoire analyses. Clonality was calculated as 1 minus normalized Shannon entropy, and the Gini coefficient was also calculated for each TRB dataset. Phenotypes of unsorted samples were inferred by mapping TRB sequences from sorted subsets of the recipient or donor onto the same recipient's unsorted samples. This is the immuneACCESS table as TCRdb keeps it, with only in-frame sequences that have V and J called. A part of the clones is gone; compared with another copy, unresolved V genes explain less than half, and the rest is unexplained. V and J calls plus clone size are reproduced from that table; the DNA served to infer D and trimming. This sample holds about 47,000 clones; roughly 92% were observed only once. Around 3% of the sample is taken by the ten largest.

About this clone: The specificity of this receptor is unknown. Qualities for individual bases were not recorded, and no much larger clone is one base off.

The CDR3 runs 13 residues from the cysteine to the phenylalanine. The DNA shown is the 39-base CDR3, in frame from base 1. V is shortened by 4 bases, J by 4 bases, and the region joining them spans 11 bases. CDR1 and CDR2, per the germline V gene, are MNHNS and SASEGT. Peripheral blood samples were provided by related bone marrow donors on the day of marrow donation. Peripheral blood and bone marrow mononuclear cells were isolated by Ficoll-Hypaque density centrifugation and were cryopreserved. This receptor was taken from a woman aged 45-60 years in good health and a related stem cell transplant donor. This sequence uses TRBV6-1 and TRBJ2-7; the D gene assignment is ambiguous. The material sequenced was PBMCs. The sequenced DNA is TGTGCCAGCAGTGTCGAGGTTCTTTACGAGCAGTACTTC. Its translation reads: CASSVEVLYEQYF.